A single sample gave rise to the 21 T cell receptor beta chains below, sequenced in a study of tumor and adjacent non-tumor tissue in lung cancer. TCRbeta libraries were built with three rounds of nested PCR, modified from ARM-PCR. TCRdb passed the multiplex PCR reads through MiXCR, listing each CDR3 protein once. The sample yields tens of thousands of distinct CDR3 sequences, about two thirds seen once. The template was RNA from unsorted bulk tissue. Distant lung tissue was collected more than 3 cm away from the tumor edge. The specimen sequenced was distant non-tumor lung tissue. These receptors were taken from a woman aged 45-59 years with non-small cell lung cancer.

The J gene is TRBJ2-1, the V gene TRBV20-1; 7 bases align to TRBD2. The junction had 12 bases not matched to a gene; V was cut back by 7 bases and J by 0 bases. This CDR3 has 16 residues. From germline, CDR1 is DFQATT and CDR2 SNEGSKA (reference sequence). The CDR3 sequence is CSVPGLTSFSYNEQFF. The CDR3 DNA is TGCAGTGTTCCGGGACTAACTAGTTTCTCCTACAATGAGCAGTTCTTC.

On this clonotype: The CDR3 does not close with the conserved phenylalanine or tryptophan, likely indicating a read error. The chain combines TRBV20-1 with TRBJ2-3, with D perhaps TRBD1 (5 bases). Germline lookup yields CDR1 DFQATT and CDR2 SNEGSKA (reference sequence). This CDR3 contains 15 residues. CDR3 residues: CSATGQTTRTDTQYS. The DNA of the CDR3 is TGCAGTGCTACCGGACAAACAACTCGCACAGATACACAGTATTCT.

Of note for this clonotype: A read error may account for a junction end that differs from germline. The genes are TRBV20-1 and TRBJ1-1; 9 bases match TRBD1. Germline V lookup: CDR1 DFQATT, CDR2 SNEGSKA (reference sequence). This CDR3 spans 13 amino acids. CDR3 loop: CSASGQGRTEAIF. The CDR3, as DNA: TGCAGTGCCAGCGGACAGGGGCGCACCGAAGCTATCTTT.

The chain employs TRBV28 and TRBJ2-7; a possible D gene is TRBD2 (6 bases). Germline CDR1 reads MDHEN; CDR2 reads SYDVKM. V dropped 5 bases and J dropped 7 bases, with 18 bases sitting between them. CDR3 length: 14 residues. The DNA for the CDR3 is TGTGCCAGCAGTCCGGGCTCTGTTGGGGGGGAGCAGTACTTC. This sequence encodes CASSPGSVGGEQYF.

Details on this clonotype: This may stem from a read error, because a much larger clone lies one nucleotide away. V gene TRBV20-1 combines with J gene TRBJ2-7; the D is unclear. CDR1 and CDR2 from the germline V gene are DFQATT and SNEGSKA (reference sequence). This CDR3 spans 10 amino acids. CDR3 region: CSARMEERYF. CDR3 DNA sequence: TGCAGTGCGAGAATGGAAGAGCGGTACTTC.

Turning to this clonotype: Just one base apart from a much larger clone, this may be a read error. The rearrangement links TRBV28 to TRBJ1-2, with D possibly being TRBD1 (5 bases). Germline V gene data show CDR1 as MDHEN and CDR2 as SYDVKM. V was trimmed by 5 bases and J by 1 base, leaving 14 bases between them. This CDR3 region has 15 residues. The CDR3 loop is CASSTKRDGNYGYTF. The CDR3 DNA reads TGTGCCAGCAGTACGAAGAGGGACGGTAACTATGGCTACACCTTC.

This clonotype appeared many times. V usage is TRBV6-6 and J usage is TRBJ1-5; no definite D call. The CDR3 consists of 15 residues. The V end was cut by 8 bases, the J end by 2 bases, with 16 bases between. CDR1 and CDR2 (germline): MNHNY, SVGAGI (reference sequence). The CDR3 nucleotides are TGTGCCAGCGGTAGAGGGAGAGAGGGCAATCAGCCCCAGCATTTT. This translates into CASGRGREGNQPQHF.

A note on this clonotype: One end of the junction does not line up with germline, which may come from a read error. This chain uses TRBV29-1 with TRBJ1-1; 7 nucleotides agree with TRBD1. CDR1 SQVTM and CDR2 ANQGSEA come from the germline V gene. The length of the CDR3 is 13 residues. CDR3 sequence (DNA): TGCTGCGTTGAAAGACAGGGCGGCACTGAAGCTTTCTTT. It encodes CCVERQGGTEAFF.

This clonotype was counted between two and nine times. A single base separates this from a much larger clone, so it may be a read error. The chain uses TRBV29-1 and TRBJ2-1; D remains unclear. The CDR3 has 14 residues. Germline V CDR1 and CDR2: SQVTM, ANQGSEA. The CDR3 DNA reads TGCAGCGTTGAACTAAGACAAACCTACCATGAGCAGTTCTTC. It codes for CSVELRQTYHEQFF.

A remark on this clonotype: Germline is not matched at one junction end, which may reflect a read error. This chain's CDR3 is CASSLFKGFETGGNTEAFF. For the CDR3, the DNA is TGTGCTAGCAGTCTATTTAAAGGGTTCGAGACAGGGGGGAACACTGAAGCTTTCTTT. The chain carries TRBV12-3 or TRBV12-4 and TRBJ1-1, with 9 bases matching TRBD1. The CDR3 totals 19 residues.

The chain is built from TRBV5-1 and TRBJ1-2, with no clear D. Germline assignment: CDR1 SGHRS and CDR2 YFSETQ. The V and J ends lost 4 bases and 2 bases respectively, with 6 bases between them. This CDR3 contains 12 residues. The CDR3 nucleotides are TGCGCCAGCAGCCTGCGGAACTATGGCTACACCTTC. Translating it yields CASSLRNYGYTF.

This rearrangement joins TRBV5-1 to TRBJ2-1; TRBD2 aligns across 9 bases. The trim removed 4 bases at V and 4 bases at J, leaving 6 bases unmatched. The germline V gene encodes CDR1 SGHRS and CDR2 YFSETQ. This CDR3 has 15 residues. The CDR3 protein is CASSALAGLYNEQFF. CDR3 sequence (DNA): TGCGCCAGCAGCGCCCTAGCGGGGCTTTACAATGAGCAGTTCTTC.

In this sample, this clonotype turned up many times. This chain connects TRBV20-1 to TRBJ1-5; tentatively, D is TRBD1 (5 bases). The V end lost 0 bases, the J end lost 3 bases, and 9 bases lay between the germline ends. Germline CDR1 is DFQATT and CDR2 is SNEGSKA (reference sequence). CDR3 length: 14 amino acids. The CDR3 is CSARDAGNNQPQHF. Written as DNA, the CDR3 is TGCAGTGCTAGAGATGCAGGGAACAATCAGCCCCAGCATTTT.

This clonotype has a single count. The CDR3 ends on some other residue instead of the conserved phenylalanine or tryptophan, so this is likely a read error. The genes are TRBV29-1 and TRBJ1-1; maybe TRBD1 (5 bases). The CDR3 has 12 amino acids. The germline V and J ends were trimmed by 5 bases and 6 bases, with 13 bases remaining between them. From germline, CDR1 is SQVTM and CDR2 ANQGSEA. CDR3 sequence: CSVIRGGAEAFL. The CDR3 nucleotides are TGCAGCGTTATAAGGGGAGGGGCTGAAGCTTTCCTT.

Of note for this clonotype: The junction and the germline gene differ at one end; a read error may be behind it. The V call is TRBV6-2 or TRBV6-3, the J call TRBJ1-5; weak D call: TRBD1 (6 bases). Germline values: CDR1 MNHEY, CDR2 SVGEGT. This CDR3 has 14 residues. Here the CDR3 reads CAGRLGGANKPQHF. The CDR3 nucleotides read TGTGCCGGCAGACTGGGGGGCGCCAATAAGCCCCAGCATTTT.

This clonotype was seen once. A much larger clone is a single base away; this may be a read error. The CDR3 does not close with the conserved phenylalanine or tryptophan, likely indicating a read error. The J gene is TRBJ1-2, the V gene TRBV28; D remains unclear. Germline loops: CDR1 MDHEN, CDR2 SYDVKM. The CDR3 runs to 11 residues. V was pared by 2 bases and J by 4 bases, with 2 bases between. CDR3 in amino acids: CASSLAYGYTI. DNA of the CDR3: TGTGCCAGCAGTTTAGCCTATGGCTACACCATC.

The V call is TRBV6-1, the J call TRBJ2-2; 9 bases are a match to TRBD2. In germline, CDR1 is MNHNS, CDR2 SASEGT. V lost 4 bases to trimming and J lost 8 bases; unmatched junction nucleotides: 8. This CDR3 comprises 15 residues. The CDR3 loop is CASSVGLANIGELFF. Here the CDR3 DNA reads TGTGCCAGCAGTGTCGGACTAGCGAACATTGGGGAGCTGTTTTTT.

The chain links TRBV5-1 to TRBJ2-3; 13 bases are shared with TRBD2. Germline values: CDR1 SGHRS, CDR2 YFSETQ. V lost 1 base and J lost 3; bases outside the gene matches: 8. The CDR3 sequence is 18 residues long. The CDR3 loop reads CASSLLGTSGTLTDTQYF. The CDR3 DNA reads as TGCGCCAGCAGCTTGTTGGGGACTAGCGGGACTCTGACAGATACGCAGTATTTT.

This clonotype was detected ten times or more. The chain is built from TRBV28 and TRBJ2-4; tentative D call: TRBD2 (6 bases). With 7 bases removed from V and 2 bases from J, the gap between germline ends came to 30 bases. Germline loops: CDR1 MDHEN, CDR2 SYDVKM. There are 20 residues in the CDR3. The DNA of the CDR3 is TGTGCCAGCACCGACTCGAAAGGTAGCGGACCCACGATAACCAAAAACATTCAGTACTTC. This encodes CASTDSKGSGPTITKNIQYF. Full variable domain (outside the CDR3, taken from reference TRBV28 and TRBJ2-4): DVKVTQSSRYLVKRTGEKVFLECVQDMDHENMFWYRQDPGLGLRLIYFSYDVKMKEKGDIPEGYSVSREKKERFSLILESASTNQTSMYLCASTDSKGSGPTITKNIQYFGAGTRLSVL.

In the case of this clonotype: The missing conserved phenylalanine or tryptophan at the end of this CDR3 makes a read error likely. The DNA is omitted, as the CDR3 cannot be located on it reliably, and the CDR3 follows TCRdb's listing. This chain connects TRBV13 to TRBJ2-7; the D call TRBD1 from the table was never checked on the DNA. Counting both end residues, the CDR3 totals 13 amino acids. Germline CDR1 and CDR2: PRHDT and FYEKMQ (reference sequence). The CDR3: CASSLNRAYELYI.

In regard to this clonotype: A read error may produce the germline difference seen at one junction end. The J gene is TRBJ2-5, the V gene TRBV11-2; D is unresolved. Germline assignment: CDR1 SGHAT and CDR2 FQNNGV. CDR3 length: 13 residues. The CDR3 spells CTSMVGVKETQYF. Here the CDR3 DNA reads TGTACCAGCATGGTCGGAGTTAAAGAGACCCAGTACTTC.